This T cell receptor beta chain was sequenced for a study of blood T cell repertoires in COVID-19. Study in general: The study drew acute and convalescent COVID-19 samples from the United States, Italy and Spain. T cells, B-cell-depleted T cells, or PBMCs supplied cDNA or gDNA.

Authors' analysis steps: Nucleated cell number was recorded as an estimate derived from reference gene primer amplification. The assay was immunoSEQ multiplex PCR, and TCRdb's table has in-frame clones only and misses some. V, J and clone size reflect that table, while D and trimming were determined from the DNA. The table shows some 130,000 clones, with roughly three quarters occurring only once. The CDR3 runs to 13 residues. V gave up 3 bases and J gave up 6 bases, with 6 bases separating them. The sample comprised peripheral blood. This rearrangement joins TRBV12-3 or TRBV12-4 to TRBJ1-6; no firm D call. This clonotype originated in an older woman with acute or convalescent COVID-19. CDR3 loop: CASSFQSNSPLHF. The CDR3 DNA follows: TGTGCCAGCAGTTTTCAGTCTAATTCACCCCTCCACTTT.